This is a list of T cell receptor beta chains from one sample in a study of T cell responses to AZD1222 COVID-19 vaccine. The method was immunoSEQ multiplex PCR; TCRdb's version includes in-frame clones alone and lacks a portion of them. This sample carries roughly 100,000 clones, around 90% of them seen once, and the ten largest clones take roughly 5.1%. This specimen consisted of peripheral blood, obtained on day 0 of AZD1222 vaccination. These TCRs come from an adult in good health. CDR3s include the opening cysteine and the closing phenylalanine or tryptophan. The D gene is left open where the match is weak. Expanded clones are given a class, and other clones once, few, many or no size at all.

TRBV27	.	.	TRBJ1-2	TGTGCCAGCAGTTTATCGATAGCGGGGCCCTATGGCTACACCTTC	CASSLSIAGPYGYTF
TRBV19	.	TRBD1	TRBJ2-1	TGTGCCAGTAGTACGGGACAGTCCTACAATGAGCAGTTCTTC	CASSTGQSYNEQFF
TRBV3-1/TRBV3-2	.	TRBD1	TRBJ2-3	TGTGCCAGCAGCCAACCGCCGGTGGGGTTACGGACAGGTACGCAGTATTTT	CASSQPPVGLRTGTQYF
TRBV9	.	.	TRBJ1-1	TGTGCCAGCAGCGTAGGGATACGATGGGACACTGAAGCTTTCTTT	CASSVGIRWDTEAFF
TRBV2	.	.	TRBJ1-5	TGTGCCAGCAGTCAGGAATTAGATCAGCCCCAGCATTTT	CASSQELDQPQHF
TRBV3-1/TRBV3-2	few	.	TRBJ1-4	TGTGCCAGCAGTCCTGAGAACTCTCTAAGGAAACTGTTTTTT	CASSPENSLRKLFF
TRBV18	.	TRBD2	TRBJ2-7	TGTGCCAGCTCCGTAATACTAGCGGGAGTGTACGAGCAGTACTTC	CASSVILAGVYEQYF
TRBV5-5	.	.	TRBJ2-1	TGTGCCAGCGGGAGGCCGACTGGCAATGAGCAGTTCTTC	CASGRPTGNEQFF
TRBV7-6	.	TRBD2	TRBJ2-1	TGTGCCAGCAGCTTAGGTGGTAGCGGGAGTTGGATCAATGAGCAGTTCTTC	CASSLGGSGSWINEQFF
TRBV19	.	.	TRBJ2-1	TGTGCCAGTAGTAGCAGAGACAATGAGCAGTTCTTC	CASSSRDNEQFF
TRBV29-1	.	.	TRBJ2-1	TGCAGCGTTGAAAATCGGCTAGCCCTCAATGAGCAGTTCTTC	CSVENRLALNEQFF
TRBV7-6	.	TRBD1	TRBJ2-5	TGTGCCAGCAGTGGGACAGCCAGAGAGACCCAGTACTTC	CASSGTARETQYF
TRBV3-1/TRBV3-2	.	.	TRBJ2-3	TGTGCCAGCAGCCAATGGACAATAAGCACAGATACGCAGTATTTT	CASSQWTISTDTQYF
TRBV3-1/TRBV3-2	.	.	TRBJ1-1	TGTGCCAGCCAGAAGGACATGAACACTGAAGCTTTCTTT	CASQKDMNTEAFF
TRBV24-1	once	TRBD2	TRBJ2-2	TGTGCCACCTCTAGCGGGAGGTTGGGAACCGGGGAGCTGTTTTTT	CATSSGRLGTGELFF
TRBV9	.	.	TRBJ2-7	TGTGCCAGCAGCTCGAGGGGGGATAATGCCTACGAGCAGTACTTC	CASSSRGDNAYEQYF